The source of this T cell receptor beta chain is a study of T-cell reconstitution after alpha-beta-depleted transplantation in children. This clonotype was recorded many times. As yet, its antigen is unknown. Germline loops: CDR1 KGHDR, CDR2 SFDVKD. This CDR3 contains 16 residues. With V trimmed by 4 bases and J by 4 bases, 7 bases remained unmatched. Findings and limits, study-wide: After one year, T-cell counts and TCRbeta diversity mostly came from new T cells. Recipient T cells and thymic progenitors that survived were the source of the high TCRbeta diversity seen at day 60 in some patients. Reportedly, only several hundred clones from non-depleted graft cells drove alpha-beta T-cell counts at about two months.

The authors prepared the TCRbeta library with unique molecular identifiers. Each CDR3 protein gets one entry after TCRdb re-called the PCR reads with MiXCR. The sample records around 490,000 distinct CDR3 sequences, 9.5% to 12% being singletons. The sequencing used PBMCs, mostly from graft donor cells, collected 180 days after TCRalphabeta/CD19-depleted stem cell transplant. V usage is TRBV24-1 and J usage is TRBJ2-1, with 9 bases that match TRBD1. The source is a female patient between 2 and 15 years old who had a stem cell transplant for aplastic anemia, so the T cells may come from the graft donor. The CDR3 is CATSDNDRGSYNEQFF. The CDR3 DNA is TGTGCCACCAGTGACAACGACAGGGGGTCGTACAATGAGCAGTTCTTC.